This TCR beta chain was retrieved from a study of beta chain features in type 1 diabetes. Investigators reverse transcribed all isolated RNA, so they sequenced expressed TCRB transcripts. Libraries were prepared by immunoSEQ multiplex PCR; TCRdb keeps only in-frame clonotypes and omits some of them. The sample holds hundreds of thousands of clones, 13% seen once. This clone appeared a few times. As yet, its antigen is unknown. Study-wide results and limits: The study found moderately but significantly shorter TCRB CDR3s in all four CD4+ subsets of Type 1 diabetes patients.

The V and J ends lost 6 bases and 8 bases respectively, with 8 bases between them. This CDR3 has 12 residues. Looked up from germline, CDR1 is ENHRY and CDR2 is SYGVKD. The clonotype was recovered from a man between 18 and 35 years old with type 1 diabetes. The specimen sequenced was naive CD4+ T cells from blood. V is TRBV10-3 and J is TRBJ1-6; D call uncertain. CDR3 sequence reads: CAIREGDSPLHF. The CDR3 DNA reads as TGTGCCATCAGGGAGGGAGATTCACCCCTCCACTTT.